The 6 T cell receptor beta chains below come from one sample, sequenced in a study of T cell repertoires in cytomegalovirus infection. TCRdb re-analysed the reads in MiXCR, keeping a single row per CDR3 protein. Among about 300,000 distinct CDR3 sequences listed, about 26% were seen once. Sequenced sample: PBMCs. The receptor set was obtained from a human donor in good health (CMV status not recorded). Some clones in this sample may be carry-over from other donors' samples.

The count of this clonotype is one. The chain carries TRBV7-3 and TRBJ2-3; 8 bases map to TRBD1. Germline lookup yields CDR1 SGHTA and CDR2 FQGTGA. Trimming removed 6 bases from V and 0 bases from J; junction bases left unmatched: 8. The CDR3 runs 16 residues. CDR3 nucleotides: TGTGCCAGCAGGCTTACAGGGGGTTCTAGCACAGATACGCAGTATTTT. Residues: CASRLTGGSSTDTQYF.

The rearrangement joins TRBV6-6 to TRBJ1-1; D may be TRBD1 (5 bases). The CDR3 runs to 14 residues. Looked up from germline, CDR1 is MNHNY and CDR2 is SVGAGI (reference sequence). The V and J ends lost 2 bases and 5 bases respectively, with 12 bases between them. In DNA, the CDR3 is TGTGCCAGCAGTTACGGGGGACCGTGGACTGAAGCTTTCTTT. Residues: CASSYGGPWTEAFF.

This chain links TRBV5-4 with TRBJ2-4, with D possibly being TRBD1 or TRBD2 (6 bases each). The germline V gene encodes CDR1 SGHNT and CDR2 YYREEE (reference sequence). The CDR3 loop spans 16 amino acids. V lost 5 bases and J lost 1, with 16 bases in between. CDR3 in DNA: TGTGCCAGCAGTTGGGGGCCGGGGGAGGCCAAAAACATTCAGTACTTC. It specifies CASSWGPGEAKNIQYF.

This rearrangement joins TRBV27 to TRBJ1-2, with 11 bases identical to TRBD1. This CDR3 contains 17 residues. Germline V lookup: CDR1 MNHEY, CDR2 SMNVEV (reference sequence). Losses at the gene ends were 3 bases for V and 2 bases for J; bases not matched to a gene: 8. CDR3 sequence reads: CASSFIYGDRGNYGYTF. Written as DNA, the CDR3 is TGTGCCAGCAGTTTCATCTATGGGGACAGGGGGAACTATGGCTACACCTTC.

The DNA for the CDR3 is TGCAGTGCTAGAGATCCCCAGGGGCTGGGAACTGAAGCTTTCTTT. It specifies CSARDPQGLGTEAFF. This chain uses TRBV20-1 with TRBJ1-1, with TRBD1 as a possible D gene (6 bases). This CDR3 contains 15 residues. The germline V gene encodes CDR1 DFQATT and CDR2 SNEGSKA (reference sequence). V gave up 0 bases and J gave up 5 bases, with 16 bases separating them.

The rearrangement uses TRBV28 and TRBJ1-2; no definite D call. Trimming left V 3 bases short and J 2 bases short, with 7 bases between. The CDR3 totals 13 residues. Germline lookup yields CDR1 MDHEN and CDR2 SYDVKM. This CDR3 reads CASSFYPNYGYTF. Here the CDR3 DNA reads TGTGCCAGCAGTTTTTACCCCAACTATGGCTACACCTTC.